The T cell receptor beta chain under discussion was sequenced for a study of cytomegalovirus exposure and HLA in healthy donors. Study background: Both the roughly 120 validation repertoires and the 550 to 750 first-cohort repertoires used the same platform, as reported by a later analysis. Overall study findings and caveats: Under in vitro conditions, a few CMV-associated chains were confirmed as specific for CMV antigens.

Germline values: CDR1 MNHEY, CDR2 SVGAGI. The CDR3 is 14 amino acids. The trim removed 8 bases at V and 4 bases at J, leaving 9 bases unmatched. Assay: immunoSEQ multiplex PCR; the TCRdb copy retains only in-frame clones and omits some. This table has 110,000 or so clones, almost 96% appearing once. Comment on this clone: Its antigen is not known.

Sequences were obtained from PBMCs. J is TRBJ2-5 and V is TRBV6-5; TRBD2 matches 8 bases. The clonotype comes from a woman aged 18-29 years in good health and CMV-seronegative. Here the CDR3 DNA reads TGTGCCAGCTGGCGGGGGGCCTTTATAGAGACCCAGTACTTC. Protein sequence: CASWRGAFIETQYF.